This T cell receptor beta chain appears in the sequencing data of a study of shared clonotypes between healthy human individuals. Study summary: Those who served as donors were a couple of women and three men between the ages of 18 and 49.

Profiled with immunoSEQ multiplex PCR; TCRdb holds only in-frame clones, not every one. Found here are about 1 million clones, around 76% of them singletons; the top ten hold about 1.5%. Investigators divided CD4+ cells into CD45RA+ naive and CD45RA-negative memory subsets. This CDR3 comprises 19 residues. CDR1 is GTSNPN, CDR2 SVGIG, per germline (reference sequence). The V and J ends lost 5 bases and 0 bases, in that order; junction bases with no gene match: 18. The genes are TRBV30 and TRBJ1-5; 8 bases line up with TRBD1. Sequencing used memory CD4+ T cells sorted from blood. Subset specified: CD45RA-negative fraction. The TCR comes from a man between 18 and 29 years old in good health. CDR3 nucleotides: TGTGCCTGGGACCCAGAGCAGGGGGCCAGCCCGTATAGCAATCAGCCCCAGCATTTT. It codes for CAWDPEQGASPYSNQPQHF.